This TCR beta chain was retrieved from a study of blood T cell repertoires in COVID-19. The data were produced by immunoSEQ multiplex PCR, yet TCRdb's version contains in-frame clones alone and is incomplete. Here the sample spans over 50,000 clones, more than 80% being singletons. The germline V and J ends were trimmed by 5 bases and 0 bases, with 11 bases remaining between them. The CDR3 spans 15 residues. Germline V gene data show CDR1 as SGHVS and CDR2 as FQNEAQ. This clone was seen a handful of times. The clonotype was recovered from a woman aged 40 to 50 with acute COVID-19. What was sequenced was PBMCs or T cells enriched from blood (not recorded which). V is TRBV7-8 and J is TRBJ1-5, with D perhaps matching TRBD1 (6 bases). This chain's CDR3 is CASSPGTHSNQPQHF. The CDR3 DNA reads TGTGCCAGCAGCCCAGGGACACATAGCAATCAGCCCCAGCATTTT.